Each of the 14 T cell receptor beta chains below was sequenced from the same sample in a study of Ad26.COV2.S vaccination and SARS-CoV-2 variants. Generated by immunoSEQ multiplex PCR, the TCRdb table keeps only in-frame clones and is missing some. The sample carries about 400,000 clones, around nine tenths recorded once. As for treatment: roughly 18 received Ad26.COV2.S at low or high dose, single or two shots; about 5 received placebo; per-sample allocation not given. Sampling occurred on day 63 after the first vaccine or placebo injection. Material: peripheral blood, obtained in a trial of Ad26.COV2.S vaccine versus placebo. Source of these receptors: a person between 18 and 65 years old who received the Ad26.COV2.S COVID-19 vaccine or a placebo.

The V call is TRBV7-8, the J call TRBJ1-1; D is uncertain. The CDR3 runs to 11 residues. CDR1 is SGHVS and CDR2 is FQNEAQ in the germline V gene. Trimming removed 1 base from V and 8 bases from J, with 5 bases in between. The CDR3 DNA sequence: TGTGCCAGCAGCTTAGGCGGGGAAGCTTTCTTT. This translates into CASSLGGEAFF. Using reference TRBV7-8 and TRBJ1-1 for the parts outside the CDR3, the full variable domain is GAGVSQSPRYKVAKRGQDVALRCDPISGHVSLFWYQQALGQGPEFLTYFQNEAQLDKSGLPSDRFFAERPEGSVSTLKIQRTQQEDSAVYLCASSLGGEAFFGQGTRLTVV.

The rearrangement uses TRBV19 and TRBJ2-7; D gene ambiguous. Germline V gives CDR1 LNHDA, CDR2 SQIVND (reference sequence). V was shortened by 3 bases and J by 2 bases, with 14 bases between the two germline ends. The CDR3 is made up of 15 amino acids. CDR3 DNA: TGTGCCAGTAGTATGTCCGGGTCAATTGCCTACGAGCAGTACTTC. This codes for CASSMSGSIAYEQYF.

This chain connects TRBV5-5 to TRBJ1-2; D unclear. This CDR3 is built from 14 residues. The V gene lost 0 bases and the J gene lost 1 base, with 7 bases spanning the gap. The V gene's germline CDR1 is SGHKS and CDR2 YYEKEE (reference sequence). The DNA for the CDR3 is TGTGCCAGCAGCTTGGGGCCAGTTAACTATGGCTACACCTTC. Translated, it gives CASSLGPVNYGYTF.

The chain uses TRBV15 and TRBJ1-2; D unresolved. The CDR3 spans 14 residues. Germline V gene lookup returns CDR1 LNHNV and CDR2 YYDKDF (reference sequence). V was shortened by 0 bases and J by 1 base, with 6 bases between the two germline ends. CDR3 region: CATSRERLNYGYTF. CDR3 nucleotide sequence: TGTGCCACCAGCAGAGAGAGGCTTAACTATGGCTACACCTTC. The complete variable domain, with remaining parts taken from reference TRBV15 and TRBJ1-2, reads DAMVIQNPRYQVTQFGKPVTLSCSQTLNHNVMYWYQQKSSQAPKLLFHYYDKDFNNEADTPDNFQSRRPNTSFCFLDIRSPGLGDTAMYLCATSRERLNYGYTFGSGTRLTVV.

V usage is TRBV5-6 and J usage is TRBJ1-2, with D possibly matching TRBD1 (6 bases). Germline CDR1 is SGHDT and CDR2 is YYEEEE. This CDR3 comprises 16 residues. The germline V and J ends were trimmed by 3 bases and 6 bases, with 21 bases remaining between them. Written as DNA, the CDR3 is TGTGCCAGCAGCTCGACAGGAGTCGGGCCTGGGGATGGCTACACCTTC. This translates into CASSSTGVGPGDGYTF.

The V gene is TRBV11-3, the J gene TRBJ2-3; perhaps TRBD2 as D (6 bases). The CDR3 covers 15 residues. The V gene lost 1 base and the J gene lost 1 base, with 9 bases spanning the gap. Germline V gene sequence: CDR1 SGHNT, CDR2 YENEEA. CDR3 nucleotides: TGTGCCAGCAGCTTAGTAGCTAGCGGCACAGATACGCAGTATTTT. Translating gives CASSLVASGTDTQYF.

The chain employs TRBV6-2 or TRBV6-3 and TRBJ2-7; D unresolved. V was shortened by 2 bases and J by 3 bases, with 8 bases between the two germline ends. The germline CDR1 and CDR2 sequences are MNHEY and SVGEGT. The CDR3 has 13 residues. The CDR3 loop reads CASSYVGIYEQYF. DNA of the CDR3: TGTGCCAGCAGTTACGTTGGCATCTACGAGCAGTACTTC.

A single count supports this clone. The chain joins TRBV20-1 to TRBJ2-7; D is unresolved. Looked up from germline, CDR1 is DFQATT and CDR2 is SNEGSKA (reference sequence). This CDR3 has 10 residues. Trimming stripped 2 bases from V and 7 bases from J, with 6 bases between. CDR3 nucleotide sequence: TGCAGTGCTAGAATCCAGGAGCAGTACTTC. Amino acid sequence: CSARIQEQYF.

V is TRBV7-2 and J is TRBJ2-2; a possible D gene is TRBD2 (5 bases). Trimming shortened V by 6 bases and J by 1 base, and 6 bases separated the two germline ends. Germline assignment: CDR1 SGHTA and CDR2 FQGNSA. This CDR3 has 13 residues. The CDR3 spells CASSTRNTGELFF. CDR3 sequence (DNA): TGTGCCAGCAGTACTAGGAACACCGGGGAGCTGTTTTTT.

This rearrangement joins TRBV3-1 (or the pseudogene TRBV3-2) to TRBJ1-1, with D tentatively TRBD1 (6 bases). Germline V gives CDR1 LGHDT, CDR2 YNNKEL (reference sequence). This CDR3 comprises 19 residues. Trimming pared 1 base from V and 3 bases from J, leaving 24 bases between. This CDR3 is CASSQGVQSWGAKDTEAFF. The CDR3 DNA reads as TGTGCCAGCAGCCAAGGAGTACAATCCTGGGGGGCGAAGGACACTGAAGCTTTCTTT.

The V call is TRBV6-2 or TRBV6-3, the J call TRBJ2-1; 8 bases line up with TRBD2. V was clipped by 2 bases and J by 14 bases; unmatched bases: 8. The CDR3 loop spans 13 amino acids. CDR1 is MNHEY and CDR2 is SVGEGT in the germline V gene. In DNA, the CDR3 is TGTGCCAGCAGTTACCCCAAGCGGGAGCCGAAGTTCTTC. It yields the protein CASSYPKREPKFF.

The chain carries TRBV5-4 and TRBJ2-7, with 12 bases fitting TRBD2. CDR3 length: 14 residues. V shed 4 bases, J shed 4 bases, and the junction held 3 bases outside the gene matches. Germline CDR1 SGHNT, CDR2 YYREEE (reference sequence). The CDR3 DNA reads TGTGCCAGCAGCCAGACTAGCGGGAGTTACGAGCAGTACTTC. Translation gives CASSQTSGSYEQYF.

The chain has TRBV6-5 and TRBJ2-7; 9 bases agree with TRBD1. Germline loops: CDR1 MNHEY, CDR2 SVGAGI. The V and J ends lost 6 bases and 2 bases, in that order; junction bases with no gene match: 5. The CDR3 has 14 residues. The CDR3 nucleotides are TGTGCCAGCAGAAAAGGGACAGGGACCTACGAGCAGTACTTC. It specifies CASRKGTGTYEQYF.

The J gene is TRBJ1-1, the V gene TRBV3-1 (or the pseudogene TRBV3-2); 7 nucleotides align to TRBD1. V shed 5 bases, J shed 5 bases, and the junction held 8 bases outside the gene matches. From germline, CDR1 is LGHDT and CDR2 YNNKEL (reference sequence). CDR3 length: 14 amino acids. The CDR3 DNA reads TGTGCCAGCAGCTTACAGGGGTCAAAGACTGAAGCTTTCTTT. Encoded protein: CASSLQGSKTEAFF.